This section outlines one T cell receptor (beta chain) sequence together with its context. The CDR3 runs to 17 residues. The germline V gene encodes CDR1 KGHDR and CDR2 SFDVKD. The ends lost 4 bases at V and 4 bases at J; junction bases unmatched: 13. The data belong to a study of blood T cell repertoires in COVID-19. Study-wide context: Sources were T cells, B-cell-depleted T cells, or PBMCs; the material itself was cDNA or gDNA.

Patients from Seattle were sampled longitudinally, starting during active infection. TCRdb keeps only in-frame clones here, not all; method: immunoSEQ multiplex PCR. The sample holds some 400,000 clones, 80% to 90% seen once. The clonotype originates from a woman in her sixties with COVID-19, enrolled during active disease. The chain recombines TRBV24-1 with TRBJ2-3; 7 nucleotides line up with TRBD2. Sequenced: peripheral blood. The CDR3 DNA follows: TGTGCCACCAGTGACGCAGCGGGATCCCTGGGACCAGATACGCAGTATTTT. Residues: CATSDAAGSLGPDTQYF.